This TCR beta chain was identified in a study of T cells in narcolepsy. This table comes from immunoSEQ multiplex PCR, and its TCRdb copy is limited to in-frame clones, with some not included. This sample carries about 40,000 clones, about 91% of them seen once, and the ten largest clones take around 1.2%. As concerns this clone: One end of the junction varies from germline; a read error may be responsible.

Germline V gene data show CDR1 as SGHDT and CDR2 as YYEEEE. This CDR3 contains 14 residues. This TCR was recovered from a human donor with narcolepsy. This chain links TRBV5-6 with TRBJ1-1, with D tentatively TRBD1 (6 bases). Sequencing used CD45RA- memory CD4+ T cells from PBMCs. The CDR3 coding sequence is TGTGCCAGCAGATTGGGGAGGGGGGGCGGTGAAGCTTTCTTT. This gives the protein CASRLGRGGGEAFF.